Detailed here is one T cell receptor beta chain. Antigen specificity is unknown. This sample is part of a study of a mutant IDH1 vaccine in newly diagnosed glioma. Study results and limitations: Any relationship between pseudoprogression and changes in top peripheral T cell clonotypes seemed absent. Vaccination induced immune responses in around 95% of patients.

The CDR3 is 12 residues long. The germline CDR1 and CDR2 sequences are LNHDA and SQIVND (reference sequence). Trimming removed 3 bases at V and 6 bases at J, with 8 bases between. Produced via immunoSEQ multiplex PCR; TCRdb's table is partial and in-frame only. The data show around 40,000 clones, 65% to 80% seen once. The time point denotes: week 23, last vaccination. In every dose of vaccine, 300 ug of mutant IDH1 20-mer peptide was given alongside topical imiquimod. This receptor was identified in a man aged 45-65 years with glioma. The gene calls are TRBV19 and TRBJ1-2; D is undetermined. The source was PBMCs, collected from a glioma patient whose treatment included an IDH1 peptide vaccine. The CDR3 DNA sequence: TGTGCCAGTAGTATTAGGGAAAATGGCTACACCTTC. Its translation: CASSIRENGYTF.